Listed below are T cell receptor beta chains from one sample, sequenced in a study of tumor-infiltrating lymphocytes in localized non-small cell lung cancer. Using immunoSEQ multiplex PCR, the repertoire was profiled, and TCRdb retains in-frame clones only, with some absent. The table records approximately 12,000 clones, 66% of them present only once. The sample taken for sequencing was lung tumor tissue. These receptor sequences come from a human donor with non-small cell lung cancer. The CDR3 runs from the conserved cysteine through the conserved F or W. D genes are given only for firm matches. Some rows mark clone size as missing; the rest say once, few, many or name a class of expanded clone.

>TRBV5-1|-|TRBJ2-7|-
TGCGCCAGCAGCTTTCCCCAGGGGAACTCCGAGCAGTACTTC
CASSFPQGNSEQYF
>TRBV4-1|-|TRBJ2-1|-
TGCGCCAGCAGCCGGCAGGAGTTGTACAATGAGCAGTTCTTC
CASSRQELYNEQFF
>TRBV11-2|-|TRBJ1-3|-
TGTGCCAGCAGCTTAGACAGGGTTGGAAACACCATATATTTT
CASSLDRVGNTIYF
>TRBV18|-|TRBJ1-1|-
TGTGCCAGCTCACCGCTTGGTACGGGCACTGAAGCTTTCTTT
CASSPLGTGTEAFF
>TRBV18|-|TRBJ1-1|once
TGTGCCAGCTCACCACAGGGGAACACTGAAGCTTTCTTT
CASSPQGNTEAFF
>TRBV15|-|TRBJ2-1|-
TGTGCCACCAGCAGAGAGGCATTCTCCGGCGATGAGCAGTTCTTC
CATSREAFSGDEQFF
>TRBV18|TRBD1|TRBJ2-1|large
TGTGCCAGCTCACCAGTCCCGGGACAGGGACCGAGGGGTTACAATGAGCAGTTCTTC
CASSPVPGQGPRGYNEQFF
>TRBV7-8|TRBD1|TRBJ2-2|-
TGTGCCAGCCGCCCCGAGACAGGGGGAACCGGGGAGCTGTTTTTT
CASRPETGGTGELFF
>TRBV27|-|TRBJ1-5|-
TGTGCCAGCAGTTCCAGGGCCCTTGGCAGCAATCAGCCCCAGCATTTT
CASSSRALGSNQPQHF
>TRBV7-9|-|TRBJ2-1|medium-sized
TGTGCCAGCAGCTTCGCCCCCGGGACGAGGTACAATGAGCAGTTCTTC
CASSFAPGTRYNEQFF
>TRBV5-5|-|TRBJ1-6|-
TGTGCCAGCACCCTTATAAACTCCCCTAATTCACCCCTCCACTTT
CASTLINSPNSPLHF
>TRBV9|-|TRBJ1-3|-
TGTGCCAGCAGCGTAGAGGGAGGGCAACTGTTCGGAAACACCATATATTTT
CASSVEGGQLFGNTIYF
>TRBV4-1|TRBD1|TRBJ1-1|few
TGCGCCAGCAGCCAAGAACATCAGGGGGCGCAGAACACTGAAGCTTTCTTT
CASSQEHQGAQNTEAFF
>TRBV7-2|TRBD1|TRBJ1-2|medium-sized
TGTGCCAGCTCGGGGACAGCCTATGGCTACACCTTC
CASSGTAYGYTF
>TRBV11-2|-|TRBJ2-3|-
TGTGCCAGCAGCCAATTCACAGATACGCAGTATTTT
CASSQFTDTQYF
>TRBV7-2|-|TRBJ1-1|once
TGTGCCAGCAGCTTGTCCACTTACACTGAAGCTTTCTTT
CASSLSTYTEAFF
>TRBV5-4|TRBD2|TRBJ2-3|-
TGTGCCAGCAGCCCATCAGCGGGACTGAGCACAGATACGCAGTATTTT
CASSPSAGLSTDTQYF
>TRBV30|-|TRBJ1-4|-
TGTGCCTGGAGTTCCCCTCCACAGGCGGGAAATGAAAAACTGTTTTTT
CAWSSPPQAGNEKLFF
>TRBV14|-|TRBJ2-7|-
TGTGCCAGCAGCCAAAGTTTGGCGGGGCAGTACTTC
CASSQSLAGQYF
>TRBV18|-|TRBJ2-5|-
TGTGCCAGCTCACCCTCGGAAAGCGGAGGGGGGGAGACCCAGTACTTC
CASSPSESGGGETQYF
>TRBV4-1|TRBD2|TRBJ2-7|-
TGCGCCAGCAGCCGGACTAGCGGAATTCCCTACGAGCAGTACTTC
CASSRTSGIPYEQYF
>TRBV29-1|TRBD1|TRBJ2-7|once
TGCAGCGCCGGGACAGGGACCTACGAGCAGTACTTC
CSAGTGTYEQYF
>TRBV27|TRBD1|TRBJ2-1|-
TGTGCCAGCAGTGGATACTTGGGACAGTCTCAGAATGAGCAGTTCTTC
CASSGYLGQSQNEQFF
>TRBV11-2|-|TRBJ2-4|-
TGTGCCAGCAGCGACGGCCTAGCCAAAAACATTCAGTACTTC
CASSDGLAKNIQYF
>TRBV5-1|TRBD1|TRBJ2-2|-
TGCGCCAGCAGTGTCACCGGGACAGGGGTCTTCTCCGGGGAGCTGTTTTTT
CASSVTGTGVFSGELFF
>TRBV30|-|TRBJ1-6|-
TGTGCCTGGAGTAGGATGAATTCACCCCTCCACTTT
CAWSRMNSPLHF
>TRBV30|TRBD1|TRBJ1-2|-
TGTGCCTGGAGTCATATAAAGGACAGGGTTAACTATGGCTACACCTTC
CAWSHIKDRVNYGYTF
>TRBV6-5|TRBD1|TRBJ1-2|-
TGTGCCAGCAGTGGACAAGGGACAGGGAACTATGGCTACACCTTC
CASSGQGTGNYGYTF
>TRBV6-1|-|TRBJ2-7|-
TGTGCCAGCAGTGAGGCCCCTGGGCCAGGCTACGAGCAGTACTTC
CASSEAPGPGYEQYF
>TRBV5-6|-|TRBJ1-5|-
TGTGCCAGCAGCTTGGCAGGGGTGCAAGGTCAGCCCCAGCATTTT
CASSLAGVQGQPQHF
>TRBV7-9|-|TRBJ1-1|-
TGTGCCAGCAGCTTATCTAACCTGAACACTGAAGCTTTCTTT
CASSLSNLNTEAFF
>TRBV11-3|TRBD1|TRBJ2-5|-
TGTGCCAGCAGCTCGGGACAGAAAGAGACCCAGTACTTC
CASSSGQKETQYF
>TRBV10-3|-|TRBJ1-5|few
TGTGCCATCAGTGACCCTGGGGGCGGGCAGCCCCAGCATTTT
CAISDPGGGQPQHF
>TRBV5-8|-|TRBJ1-1|-
TGTGCCAGCAGCTTGGTGCGACAGGATGAAGCTTTCTTT
CASSLVRQDEAFF
>TRBV15|TRBD1|TRBJ2-5|-
TGTGCCACCAGTAAAGAATTCAGGGGGATAAGGGAGACCCAGTACTTC
CATSKEFRGIRETQYF
>TRBV5-6|-|TRBJ1-1|-
TGTGCCAGCAGCTTGGTCTGGCAGGGGAACACTGAAGCTTTCTTT
CASSLVWQGNTEAFF
>TRBV19|-|TRBJ2-4|-
TGTGCCAGTAGTATAGGGGACGGAGAGCTAGCCAAAAACATTCAGTACTTC
CASSIGDGELAKNIQYF
>TRBV5-6|-|TRBJ1-1|-
TGTGCCAGCAGCCAGGGACACCCTGAAGCTTTCTTT
CASSQGHPEAFF
>TRBV6-5|-|TRBJ2-3|-
TGTGCCAGCAGTTCGGACGGAGATACGCAGTATTTT
CASSSDGDTQYF
>TRBV5-6|-|TRBJ2-7|-
TGTGCCAGCAGCTTGGTGGGACTGGGGTCCGAGCAGTACTTC
CASSLVGLGSEQYF
>TRBV6-5|-|TRBJ2-7|once
TGTGCCAGCAGTTACTCAGGCCGGGGGCGGTCTTGGGAGCAGTACTTC
CASSYSGRGRSWEQYF
>TRBV11-2|-|TRBJ1-1|-
TGTGCCAGCAGCTTGCAGGGGCTAAACACTGAAGCTTTCTTT
CASSLQGLNTEAFF
>TRBV18|TRBD1|TRBJ2-2|-
TGTGCCAGCTCACCACCGGGGACAGCGTACAACACCGGGGAGCTGTTTTTT
CASSPPGTAYNTGELFF
>TRBV7-9|-|TRBJ1-5|-
TGTGCCAGCAGCTTTCATCCACAGCCCCAGCATTTT
CASSFHPQPQHF
>TRBV20-1|-|TRBJ2-7|-
TGCAGCCCCAGGGGCTCCTACGAGCAGTACTTC
CSPRGSYEQYF
>TRBV4-1|-|TRBJ2-5|-
TGCGCCAGCACCCCCCTAGGAGGCAGCCAAGAGACCCAGTACTTC
CASTPLGGSQETQYF
>TRBV6-6|TRBD1|TRBJ1-6|-
TGTGCCAGCAGGGTGCAGGGGGGATATACTTCACCCCTCCACTTT
CASRVQGGYTSPLHF
>TRBV5-1|-|TRBJ2-2|-
TGCGCCAGCAGCTTGTTAGAGAACACCGGGGAGCTGTTTTTT
CASSLLENTGELFF
>TRBV7-2|TRBD2|TRBJ2-7|few
TGTGCCAGCCGCAATGGTCCGGGACTAGTCTACGAGCAGTACTTC
CASRNGPGLVYEQYF
>TRBV6-5|TRBD1|TRBJ2-1|-
TGTGCCAGCAGTTACTTGGGACAGGGCAATGAGCAGTTCTTC
CASSYLGQGNEQFF
>TRBV7-6|-|TRBJ2-5|-
TGTGCCAGCAGCTTGGGGACCCAAGAGACCCAGTACTTC
CASSLGTQETQYF
>TRBV20-1|-|TRBJ1-6|-
TGCAGTGCTAGTACTCAGGCCACCCTCCACTTT
CSASTQATLHF
>TRBV25-1|TRBD1|TRBJ2-7|-
TGTGCCAGCAGTGGCCTTACAGGGGGCGAGCAGTACTTC
CASSGLTGGEQYF
>TRBV6-1|TRBD1|TRBJ1-4|-
TGTGCCAGCAGTCCCCAGGACAGGGGAGAAAAACTGTTTTTT
CASSPQDRGEKLFF